This TCR beta chain was obtained from a study of spatial heterogeneity in lung cancer. On the study more broadly: Raw-read counts averaged over ten per unique TCR and UMI combination. General study results and limits: More often at tumor resection than at routine follow-up, ubiquitous expanded tumor TCRs were detected in the blood.

MiXCR, run by TCRdb on the 5' RACE reads, gives a single entry per CDR3 protein. The repertoire has over 50,000 distinct CDR3 sequences, under 7.5% of them found once; the top ten carry roughly 15%. This clonotype was counted ten times or more. The target antigen is unknown. The CDR3 loop spans 12 amino acids. Trimming shortened V by 1 base and J by 9 bases, and 9 bases separated the two germline ends. Germline CDR1 and CDR2: SGHTA and FQGNSA. The time point here: sample taken at primary tumor resection. Untreated early-stage non-small cell lung cancer patients, roughly 72 in total, were the donors. Tumor, nontumor lung or frozen PBMC supplied whole RNA, sequenced without sorting.

This receptor was obtained from a female donor with early-stage non-small cell lung cancer. The chain employs TRBV7-2 and TRBJ1-1; D unclear. This material consisted of PBMCs, taken at surgery. The CDR3 loop is CASSLEAGQAFF. For the CDR3, the DNA is TGTGCCAGCAGCTTAGAGGCAGGTCAAGCTTTCTTT.